The present entry profiles one T cell receptor (beta chain) with its context. Its antigen is unknown. This sample was included in a study of radiation and T cells in renal cell carcinoma. Study-level results: From baseline, blood top tumor clonotypes peaked at 2 weeks post-radiation.

V lost 6 bases, J lost 0 bases, and 29 bases lay in between. The CDR3 is 21 residues long. Germline V gene sequence: CDR1 MNHEY, CDR2 SMNVEV (reference sequence). Libraries were prepared by immunoSEQ multiplex PCR; TCRdb keeps only in-frame clonotypes and omits some of them. The sample carries roughly 90,000 clones, 70% to 90% recorded once. Indicated time point: blood 4 weeks post-SBRT, at nephrectomy. The treatment: 15 Gy SBRT to primary tumor, nephrectomy 4 weeks later. Nephrectomy followed 15 Gy stereotactic body radiation by 4 weeks. Blood was sampled at baseline, 2 weeks and 4 weeks after SBRT. The source was blood, collected from a patient whose treatment included radiotherapy and nephrectomy. The chain joins TRBV27 to TRBJ1-4; maybe TRBD1 (5 bases). This clonotype originated in a man in his fifties or sixties with renal cell carcinoma. The CDR3 coding sequence is TGTGCCAGCAGCTACCGCGTCCCTCCGGGGGTGACGACCCCAACTAATGAAAAACTGTTTTTT. Translated: CASSYRVPPGVTTPTNEKLFF.